The clone carrying this T cell receptor beta chain was picked up many times. No antigen is known for it. The CDR3 extends over 13 amino acids. V was pared by 4 bases and J by 4 bases, with 11 bases between. Germline CDR1 and CDR2: SGHTA and FQGNSA. The sample belongs to a study of early T cells in non-severe SARS-CoV-2 infection. Findings of the study overall: Anti-spike CD8 specificities were favored by VDJdb matching, whose results missed private and CD4 specificities.

The library protocol tagged individual cDNA molecules with unique molecular identifiers. TCRdb re-called the 5' RACE reads with MiXCR, one entry per CDR3 protein. Of tens of thousands of distinct CDR3 sequences in the sample, 4.5% to 5% were seen once. This rearrangement joins TRBV7-2 to TRBJ2-7, with D unresolved. This clonotype was obtained from an adult who was a healthcare worker with PCR-confirmed SARS-CoV-2 infection or an uninfected control (not recorded which). The sequencing sample was made of whole blood. CDR3 sequence reads: CASSSGSPYEQYF. In DNA, the CDR3 is TGTGCCAGCAGCTCCGGATCCCCTTACGAGCAGTACTTC.